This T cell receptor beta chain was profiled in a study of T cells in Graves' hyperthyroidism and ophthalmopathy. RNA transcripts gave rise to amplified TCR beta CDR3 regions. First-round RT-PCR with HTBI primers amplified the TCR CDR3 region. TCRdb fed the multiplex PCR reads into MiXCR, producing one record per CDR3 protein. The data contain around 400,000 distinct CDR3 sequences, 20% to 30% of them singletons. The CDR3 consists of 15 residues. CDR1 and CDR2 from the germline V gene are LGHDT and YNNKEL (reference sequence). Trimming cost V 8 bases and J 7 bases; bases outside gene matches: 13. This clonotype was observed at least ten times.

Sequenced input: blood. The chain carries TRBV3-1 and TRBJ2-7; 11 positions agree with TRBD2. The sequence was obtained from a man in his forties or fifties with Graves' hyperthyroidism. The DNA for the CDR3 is TGTGCCAGCGGGACTAGCGGAGGAGCCCTGGGGGAGCAGTACTTC. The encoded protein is CASGTSGGALGEQYF.